Below are 25 T cell receptor beta chains sequenced from a single sample in a study of blood T cell repertoires in COVID-19. Sequencing was performed with immunoSEQ multiplex PCR; in TCRdb, only in-frame clones are kept and a portion is missing. Here the sample spans tens of thousands of clones, 75% to 85% being singletons. Sequences were obtained from peripheral blood. These receptors were collected from a human donor in a cohort sampled during active COVID-19.

The CDR3 region has the DNA TGTGCCATCAGGACAGGTTCCCGGGAGCAGTACTTC. Its translation is CAIRTGSREQYF. The V gene is TRBV10-3, the J gene TRBJ2-7; TRBD1 might be the D (6 bases). V dropped 6 bases and J dropped 7 bases, with 13 bases sitting between them. CDR3 length: 12 residues. CDR1 and CDR2 (germline): ENHRY, SYGVKD.

The chain is built from TRBV11-3 and TRBJ2-7; D may be TRBD1 (5 bases). The CDR3 has 13 residues. Germline lookup yields CDR1 SGHNT and CDR2 YENEEA. Deletions cut 4 bases from V and 4 bases from J, with 11 bases between. The CDR3 protein is CASSSSRGYEQYF. CDR3 nucleotides: TGTGCCAGCAGCTCCTCAAGGGGTTACGAGCAGTACTTC.

The chain employs TRBV6-2 or TRBV6-3 and TRBJ2-7, with 7 bases matching TRBD2. Germline V CDR1 and CDR2: MNHEY, SVGEGT. Losses at the gene ends were 11 bases for V and 6 bases for J; bases not matched to a gene: 13. CDR3 length: 13 residues. The CDR3 nucleotides are TGTGCCGGCACCCCGCGCGGGGGAGGCGAGCAGTACTTC. Translation: CAGTPRGGGEQYF.

The gene calls are TRBV6-2 or TRBV6-3 and TRBJ2-1; 10 positions agree with TRBD2. CDR1 MNHEY and CDR2 SVGEGT come from the germline V gene. The CDR3 has 17 amino acids. Trimming cost V 0 bases and J 0 bases; bases outside gene matches: 2. The CDR3 sequence: CASSYSTSGFSYNEQFF. In DNA, the CDR3 is TGTGCCAGCAGTTACTCGACTAGCGGGTTCTCCTACAATGAGCAGTTCTTC.

The CDR3 spells CASSQTTGNSNQPQHF. The CDR3 nucleotides are TGTGCCAGCAGCCAAACAACAGGGAATAGCAATCAGCCCCAGCATTTT. The chain combines TRBV16 with TRBJ1-5; D possibly corresponds to TRBD1 (6 bases). Trimming left V 2 bases short and J 0 bases short, with 11 bases between. This CDR3 region has 16 residues. Germline CDR1 is KGHSY and CDR2 is FQNENV.

The chain links TRBV19 to TRBJ1-2; TRBD1 matches at 9 bases. The CDR3 runs to 13 residues. The V and J ends lost 5 bases and 8 bases, in that order; junction bases with no gene match: 6. Looked up from germline, CDR1 is LNHDA and CDR2 is SQIVND (reference sequence). The CDR3 region is CASSSRTGEGYTF. The CDR3 nucleotides are TGTGCCAGTAGTTCACGGACAGGGGAAGGCTACACCTTC.

The chain uses TRBV5-1 and TRBJ2-7, with TRBD2 matching 9 bases. CDR3 length: 16 amino acids. With V trimmed by 3 bases and J by 5 bases, 12 bases remained unmatched. Germline V CDR1 and CDR2: SGHRS, YFSETQ. For the CDR3, the DNA is TGCGCCAGCAGCTCACAGGGACTAGCAAGCTTCAACGAGCAGTACTTC. Protein sequence: CASSSQGLASFNEQYF.

The gene calls are TRBV5-1 and TRBJ1-2; D ambiguous. CDR1 and CDR2 from the germline V gene are SGHRS and YFSETQ. The CDR3 totals 15 residues. V was cut by 0 bases and J by 5 bases, with 14 bases left in between. The CDR3 loop reads CASSLGAGDIYGYTF. CDR3 DNA sequence: TGCGCCAGCAGCTTGGGGGCAGGTGATATTTATGGCTACACCTTC.

The genes are TRBV21-1 and TRBJ1-5; whether TRBD1, the table's D call, matches the DNA was not checked. TRBV21-1 is a known pseudogene. The CDR3 is 20 residues long. CDR3 nucleotides: TGTGCCAGCAGCAAAGACCCCTGGGACAGAGCTAAGAATGTAGTTCAGCCCCAGCATTTT. Residues: CASSKDPWDRAKNVVQPQHF.

This clone came up once. This chain uses TRBV12-3 or TRBV12-4 with TRBJ2-7; D possibly corresponds to TRBD2 (6 bases). V was pared by 3 bases and J by 6 bases, with 12 bases between. This CDR3 spans 13 amino acids. CDR3 nucleotide sequence: TGTGCCAGCAGTTTCGGGGGTTCCGGCGAGCAGTACTTC. This codes for CASSFGGSGEQYF.

This clone has ten or more counts. The genes are TRBV9 and TRBJ1-2, with a possible D match to TRBD1 (5 bases). The CDR3 has 18 amino acids. CDR1 and CDR2 (germline): SGDLS, YYNGEE. V lost 4 bases and J lost 4, with 26 bases in between. The CDR3 region is CASSSPGGWGPGPYGYTF. The CDR3 DNA sequence: TGTGCCAGCAGCTCCCCTGGGGGGTGGGGCCCTGGCCCCTATGGCTACACCTTC. The whole variable domain, remainder taken from reference TRBV9 and TRBJ1-2, is DSGVTQTPKHLITATGQRVTLRCSPRSGDLSVYWYQQSLDQGLQFLIQYYNGEERAKGNILERFSAQQFPDLHSELNLSSLELGDSALYFCASSSPGGWGPGPYGYTFGSGTRLTVV.

The chain combines TRBV11-1 with TRBJ1-1; tentatively, D is TRBD1 (5 bases). The CDR3 is 14 residues long. Between the trimmed V and J ends, which lost 5 bases and 6 bases, there was a span of 16 bases. Germline-derived CDR1 and CDR2 are SGHAT and FQDESV (reference sequence). As DNA, the CDR3 is TGTGCCAGCAGCCACGACAGCTGGGGCGCTGAAGCTTTCTTT. The encoded protein is CASSHDSWGAEAFF. The variable domain in full, completed from reference TRBV11-1 and TRBJ1-1, reads EAEVAQSPRYKITEKSQAVAFWCDPISGHATLYWYRQILGQGPELLVQFQDESVVDDSQLPKDRFSAERLKGVDSTLKIQPAELGDSAMYLCASSHDSWGAEAFFGQGTRLTVV.

CDR3 sequence (DNA): TGTGCCACCAGTGATACCGACTACACAGATACGCAGTATTTT. This codes for CATSDTDYTDTQYF. The chain combines TRBV24-1 with TRBJ2-3; TRBD2 might be the D (5 bases). The germline gives CDR1 KGHDR, CDR2 SFDVKD. The CDR3 has 14 amino acids. V lost 3 bases and J 2 bases, leaving 8 bases between the germline ends.

This chain links TRBV9 with TRBJ1-1, with D maybe TRBD1 (5 bases). The CDR3 runs to 14 residues. V lost 0 bases to trimming and J lost 4 bases, with 10 bases between them. Germline assignment: CDR1 SGDLS and CDR2 YYNGEE. The CDR3 nucleotides read TGTGCCAGCAGCGTAGGGAGGGGAGGCACTGAAGCTTTCTTT. Residues: CASSVGRGGTEAFF.

V usage is TRBV28 and J usage is TRBJ1-6; 10 bases are a match to TRBD1. Germline trimming cut 6 bases from V and 8 bases from J; bases unmatched to any gene: 7. CDR3 size: 15 residues. Germline V gives CDR1 MDHEN, CDR2 SYDVKM. CDR3: CASRGGDRGYSPLHF. The CDR3 DNA sequence: TGTGCCAGCAGGGGGGGGGACAGGGGTTATTCACCCCTCCACTTT.

This sequence joins TRBV6-5 and TRBJ1-2, with no clear D. CDR1 is MNHEY and CDR2 is SVGAGI in the germline V gene. V dropped 3 bases and J dropped 8 bases, with 16 bases sitting between them. The CDR3 is 14 amino acids. CDR3 DNA sequence: TGTGCCAGCAGTTATGGCCGGGAACCGTACGGCTACACCTTC. Translation: CASSYGREPYGYTF.

The J gene is TRBJ2-5, the V gene TRBV25-1, with 9 nucleotides matching TRBD2. With V trimmed by 4 bases and J by 2 bases, 11 bases remained unmatched. This CDR3 is 17 amino acids long. Looked up from germline, CDR1 is MGHDK and CDR2 is SYGVNS. CDR3 in DNA: TGTGCCAGCAGTGCTACCCGGTATCTAGCGGGACAAGAGACCCAGTACTTC. Translating it yields CASSATRYLAGQETQYF.

This rearrangement joins TRBV2 to TRBJ2-1; 7 bases agree with TRBD1. V dropped 8 bases and J dropped 8; count of bases not matched to a gene: 15. CDR3 length equals 15 residues. In germline, CDR1 is SNHLY, CDR2 FYNNEI. CDR3 protein: CASFRGTGDNDEQFF. The CDR3 DNA reads as TGTGCCAGCTTCCGAGGAACAGGGGATAACGATGAGCAGTTCTTC.

The chain uses TRBV6-5 and TRBJ1-1; D is uncertain. CDR1 and CDR2 (germline): MNHEY, SVGAGI. This CDR3 contains 11 residues. V was cut by 8 bases and J by 1 base, with 5 bases left in between. CDR3 nucleotide sequence: TGTGCCAGCCCAGGGAACACTGAAGCTTTCTTT. Translated: CASPGNTEAFF.

The genes are TRBV10-3 and TRBJ2-7, with TRBD2 matching 8 bases. V gave up 6 bases and J gave up 2 bases; unmatched junction bases: 9. The CDR3 is 15 residues long. CDR1 and CDR2 from the germline V gene are ENHRY and SYGVKD. CDR3 bases: TGTGCCATCAGCGGGGGGGAGGGCACCCCCTACGAGCAGTACTTC. The encoded protein is CAISGGEGTPYEQYF.

The chain links TRBV11-2 to TRBJ2-1, with 11 bases fitting TRBD2. Losses at the gene ends were 4 bases for V and 5 bases for J; bases not matched to a gene: 13. Germline-derived CDR1 and CDR2 are SGHAT and FQNNGV. This CDR3 comprises 18 residues. The CDR3, as DNA: TGTGCCAGCAGCTGGGACAACCCGGGACTAGCGGCCAACAATGAGCAGTTCTTC. Protein: CASSWDNPGLAANNEQFF.

The chain combines TRBV4-1 with TRBJ2-3; 7 bases line up with TRBD2. The CDR3 loop spans 15 amino acids. V was clipped by 1 base and J by 3 bases; unmatched bases: 4. Germline V lookup: CDR1 MGHRA, CDR2 YSYEKL. CDR3 in amino acids: CASSQGLAGTDTQYF. CDR3 nucleotide sequence: TGCGCCAGCAGCCAAGGACTAGCTGGTACAGATACGCAGTATTTT.

This chain connects TRBV28 to TRBJ1-6; D ambiguous. Germline V gene lookup returns CDR1 MDHEN and CDR2 SYDVKM. This CDR3 is built from 14 residues. The V and J ends lost 3 bases and 5 bases respectively, with 8 bases between them. CDR3 bases: TGTGCCAGCAGTTTTCCCGGAGATAATTCACCCCTCCACTTT. This codes for CASSFPGDNSPLHF.

The gene calls are TRBV9 and TRBJ2-1; maybe TRBD2 (6 bases). The length of the CDR3 is 14 residues. In germline, CDR1 is SGDLS, CDR2 YYNGEE. V was pared by 5 bases and J by 2 bases, with 11 bases between. CDR3 sequence reads: CASSYSGAYNEQFF. The CDR3 coding sequence is TGTGCCAGCAGTTATAGCGGAGCCTACAATGAGCAGTTCTTC.

The gene calls are TRBV7-8 and TRBJ2-7; possibly TRBD1 for D (5 bases). The CDR3 spans 15 residues. Germline loops: CDR1 SGHVS, CDR2 FQNEAQ. Trimming shortened V by 1 base and J by 2 bases, and 12 bases separated the two germline ends. DNA for the CDR3: TGTGCCAGCAGCTTAGAAACAGGCCCAACCTACGAGCAGTACTTC. Amino acids: CASSLETGPTYEQYF.